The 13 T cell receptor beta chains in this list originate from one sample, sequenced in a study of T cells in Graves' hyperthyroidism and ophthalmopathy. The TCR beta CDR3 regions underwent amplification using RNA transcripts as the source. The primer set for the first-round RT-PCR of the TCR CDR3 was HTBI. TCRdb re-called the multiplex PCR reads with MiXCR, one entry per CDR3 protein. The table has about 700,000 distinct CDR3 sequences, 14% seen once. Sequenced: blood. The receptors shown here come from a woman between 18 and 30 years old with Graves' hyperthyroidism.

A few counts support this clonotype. This CDR3 reads CASSPGVRNEQFF. DNA for the CDR3: TGTGCCAGCAGTCCAGGGGTGAGGAATGAGCAGTTCTTC. The chain has TRBV6-1 and TRBJ2-1, with D perhaps TRBD1 (6 bases). The CDR3 sequence is 13 residues long. Germline values: CDR1 MNHNS, CDR2 SASEGT. V was shortened by 5 bases and J by 7 bases, with 12 bases between the two germline ends.

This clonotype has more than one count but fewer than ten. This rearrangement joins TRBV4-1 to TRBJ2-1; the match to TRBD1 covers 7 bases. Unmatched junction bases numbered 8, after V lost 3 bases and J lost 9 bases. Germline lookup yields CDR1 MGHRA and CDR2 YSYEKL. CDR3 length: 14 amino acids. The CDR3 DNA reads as TGCGCCAGCAGCCACTTGACAGGGCCTGCTGAGCAGTTCTTC. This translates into CASSHLTGPAEQFF.

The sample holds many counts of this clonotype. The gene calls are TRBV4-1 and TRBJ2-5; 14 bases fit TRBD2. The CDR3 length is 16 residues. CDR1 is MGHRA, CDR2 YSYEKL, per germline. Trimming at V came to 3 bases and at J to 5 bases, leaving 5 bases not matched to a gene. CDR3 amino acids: CASSQTGTSGSETQYF. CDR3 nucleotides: TGCGCCAGCAGCCAGACAGGGACTAGCGGGAGTGAGACCCAGTACTTC.

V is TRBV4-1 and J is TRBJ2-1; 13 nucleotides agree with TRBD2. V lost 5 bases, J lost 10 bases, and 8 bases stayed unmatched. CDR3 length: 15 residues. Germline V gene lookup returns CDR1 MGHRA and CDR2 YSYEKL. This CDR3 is CASSGGLLAGGEQFF. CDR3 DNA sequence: TGCGCCAGCAGCGGAGGTTTACTAGCGGGAGGGGAGCAGTTCTTC.

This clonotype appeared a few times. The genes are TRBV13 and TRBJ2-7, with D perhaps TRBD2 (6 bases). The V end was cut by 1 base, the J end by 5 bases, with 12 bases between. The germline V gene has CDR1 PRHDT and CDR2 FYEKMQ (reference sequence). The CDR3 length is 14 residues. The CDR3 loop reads CASSLELGGNEQYF. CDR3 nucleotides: TGTGCCAGCAGCTTAGAATTGGGCGGGAACGAGCAGTACTTC. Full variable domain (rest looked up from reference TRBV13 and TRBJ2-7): AAGVIQSPRHLIKEKRETATLKCYPIPRHDTVYWYQQGPGQDPQFLISFYEKMQSDKGSIPDRFSAQQFSDYHSELNMSSLELGDSALYFCASSLELGGNEQYFGPGTRLTVT.

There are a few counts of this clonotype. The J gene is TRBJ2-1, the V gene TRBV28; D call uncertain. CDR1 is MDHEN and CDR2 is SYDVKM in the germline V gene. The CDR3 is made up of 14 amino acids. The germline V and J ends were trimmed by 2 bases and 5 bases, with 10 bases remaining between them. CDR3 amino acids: CASSLTAENNEQFF. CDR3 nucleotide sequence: TGTGCCAGCAGTTTAACTGCGGAGAACAATGAGCAGTTCTTC. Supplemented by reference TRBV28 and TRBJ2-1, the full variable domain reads DVKVTQSSRYLVKRTGEKVFLECVQDMDHENMFWYRQDPGLGLRLIYFSYDVKMKEKGDIPEGYSVSREKKERFSLILESASTNQTSMYLCASSLTAENNEQFFGPGTRLTVL.

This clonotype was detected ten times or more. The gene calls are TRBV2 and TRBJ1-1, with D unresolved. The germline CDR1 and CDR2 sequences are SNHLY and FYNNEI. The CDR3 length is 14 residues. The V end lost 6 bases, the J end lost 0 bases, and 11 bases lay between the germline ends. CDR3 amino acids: CASSQQRMNTEAFF. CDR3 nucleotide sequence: TGTGCCAGCAGCCAACAACGGATGAACACTGAAGCTTTCTTT.

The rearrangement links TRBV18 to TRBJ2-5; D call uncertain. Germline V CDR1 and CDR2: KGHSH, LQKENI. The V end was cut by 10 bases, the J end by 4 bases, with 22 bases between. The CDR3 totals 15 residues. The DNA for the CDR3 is TGTGCCACCCAACCACCTGACCTCGGTCCAGAGACCCAGTACTTC. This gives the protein CATQPPDLGPETQYF.

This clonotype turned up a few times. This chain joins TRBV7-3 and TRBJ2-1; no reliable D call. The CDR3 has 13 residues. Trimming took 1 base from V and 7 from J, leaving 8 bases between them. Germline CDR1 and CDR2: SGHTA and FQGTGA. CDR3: CASSLNLWNEQFF. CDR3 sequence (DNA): TGTGCCAGCAGCTTAAACCTATGGAATGAGCAGTTCTTC.

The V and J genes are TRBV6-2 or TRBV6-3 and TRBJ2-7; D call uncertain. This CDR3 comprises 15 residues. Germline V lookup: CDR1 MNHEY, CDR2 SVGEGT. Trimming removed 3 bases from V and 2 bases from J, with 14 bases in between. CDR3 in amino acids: CASSYWPAQTYEQYF. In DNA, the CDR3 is TGTGCCAGCAGTTATTGGCCAGCTCAAACCTACGAGCAGTACTTC.

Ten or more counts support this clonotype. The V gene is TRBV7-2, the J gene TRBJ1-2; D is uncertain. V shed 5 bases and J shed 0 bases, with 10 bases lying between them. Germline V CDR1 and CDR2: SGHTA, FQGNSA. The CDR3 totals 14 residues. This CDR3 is CASSPALANYGYTF. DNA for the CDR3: TGTGCCAGCAGCCCGGCACTGGCTAACTATGGCTACACCTTC.

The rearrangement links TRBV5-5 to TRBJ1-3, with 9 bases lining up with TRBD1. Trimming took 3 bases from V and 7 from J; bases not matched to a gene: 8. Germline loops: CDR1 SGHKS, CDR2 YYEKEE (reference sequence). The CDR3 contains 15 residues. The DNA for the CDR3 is TGTGCCAGCAGCTGGGGAGGGACAGGGAGGAACACCATATATTTT. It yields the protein CASSWGGTGRNTIYF. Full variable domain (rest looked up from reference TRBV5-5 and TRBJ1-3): DAGVTQSPTHLIKTRGQQVTLRCSPISGHKSVSWYQQVLGQGPQFIFQYYEKEERGRGNFPDRFSARQFPNYSSELNVNALLLGDSALYLCASSWGGTGRNTIYFGEGSWLTVV.

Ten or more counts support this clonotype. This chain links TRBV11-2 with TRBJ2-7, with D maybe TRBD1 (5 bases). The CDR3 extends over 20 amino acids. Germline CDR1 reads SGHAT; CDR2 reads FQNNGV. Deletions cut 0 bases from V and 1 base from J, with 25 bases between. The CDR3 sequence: CASSLDLTPSGPELSYEQYF. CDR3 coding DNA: TGTGCCAGCAGCTTAGATCTGACCCCATCAGGGCCAGAGTTATCCTACGAGCAGTACTTC.